A single sample gave rise to the 27 T cell receptor beta chains below, sequenced in a study of CD8 T cells in ankylosing spondylitis. MiXCR, run by TCRdb on the 5' RACE reads, gives a single entry per CDR3 protein. The table has more than 150,000 distinct CDR3 sequences, 18% seen once. Material for sequencing was blood, either unsorted or a sorted T cell fraction (not recorded which). Receptors were obtained from a male donor aged 10-35 years with ankylosing spondylitis or in good health (not recorded which).

The table lists this clonotype with many counts. The rearrangement links TRBV20-1 to TRBJ2-5; 10 bases map to TRBD2. V was pared by 6 bases and J by 5 bases, with 21 bases of the junction left unmatched. The CDR3 has 18 amino acids. Germline V gives CDR1 DFQATT, CDR2 SNEGSKA (reference sequence). CDR3 region: CSAMTTGLAALGGETQYF. The CDR3 region has the DNA TGCAGTGCCATGACCACCGGACTAGCGGCCCTAGGGGGGGAGACCCAGTACTTC.

This clonotype was picked up many times. This chain uses TRBV7-8 with TRBJ1-2; D gene unclear. The CDR3 runs 17 residues. With 1 base removed from V and 4 bases from J, the gap between germline ends came to 19 bases. The germline V gene has CDR1 SGHVS and CDR2 FQNEAQ. CDR3 amino acids: CASSLGTQELSLYGYTF. The CDR3 DNA is TGTGCCAGCAGCTTAGGCACCCAGGAGCTATCCCTCTATGGCTACACCTTC.

This chain links TRBV7-6 with TRBJ2-1, with 8 positions matching TRBD2. Germline V gene data show CDR1 as SGHVS and CDR2 as FNYEAQ. After removal of 5 bases from V and 6 bases from J, the junction contained 12 bases not matched to a gene. This CDR3 spans 16 amino acids. CDR3 bases: TGTGCCAGCAGCCTGACAAGCGGGAGTGGGGGCAATGAGCAGTTCTTC. Its protein is CASSLTSGSGGNEQFF. The full variable domain, with the rest looked up from reference TRBV7-6 and TRBJ2-1, is GAGVSQSPRYKVTKRGQDVALRCDPISGHVSLYWYRQALGQGPEFLTYFNYEAQQDKSGLPNDRFSAERPEGSISTLTIQRTEQRDSAMYRCASSLTSGSGGNEQFFGPGTRLTVL.

This clonotype occurred many times. The chain links TRBV12-3 or TRBV12-4 to TRBJ2-2, with TRBD1 matching 7 bases. This CDR3 comprises 15 residues. The trim removed 6 bases at V and 1 base at J, leaving 5 bases unmatched. The CDR3 is CASSHYRGNTGELFF. CDR3 nucleotide sequence: TGTGCCAGCAGCCATTACAGGGGGAACACCGGGGAGCTGTTTTTT.

In this sample, this clonotype turned up a few times. J is TRBJ2-4 and V is TRBV11-2; tentative D call: TRBD2 (5 bases). The CDR3 length is 13 residues. V was shortened by 4 bases and J by 6 bases, with 10 bases between the two germline ends. Germline CDR1 reads SGHAT; CDR2 reads FQNNGV. The CDR3 here is CASSWTAGNIQYF. In DNA form, the CDR3 reads TGTGCCAGCAGCTGGACGGCGGGAAACATTCAGTACTTC.

This clonotype was picked up many times. The chain combines TRBV7-9 with TRBJ2-2, with 9 bases fitting TRBD1. Germline CDR1 reads SEHNR; CDR2 reads FQNEAQ (reference sequence). The V gene end was trimmed by 3 bases and the J gene end by 6 bases; junction bases not matched to a gene: 5. This CDR3 region has 15 residues. The CDR3 is CASSFGTGIAGELFF. The CDR3 DNA sequence: TGTGCCAGCAGCTTCGGGACAGGGATAGCCGGGGAGCTGTTTTTT.

This clonotype showed up many times. The chain uses TRBV14 and TRBJ1-1; no definite D call. The CDR3 covers 15 residues. Trimming pared 3 bases from V and 3 bases from J, leaving 14 bases between. Germline V gives CDR1 SGHDN, CDR2 FVKESK. CDR3 sequence reads: CASSQLRGWDTEAFF. Written as DNA, the CDR3 is TGTGCCAGCAGCCAGCTTAGAGGATGGGACACTGAAGCTTTCTTT.

This clonotype was seen ten or more times. The V and J genes are TRBV24-1 and TRBJ2-2, with 8 positions matching TRBD2. J lost 5 bases, V lost 7 bases, and 8 bases had no gene match. The CDR3 has 15 residues. Germline CDR1 KGHDR, CDR2 SFDVKD. In DNA, the CDR3 is TGTGCCACCAGGGATCCGGGAGGGGATACCGGGGAGCTGTTTTTT. Protein product: CATRDPGGDTGELFF.

This clonotype has a count of ten or more. V and J are TRBV21-1 and TRBJ2-7; TRBD2, the table's D call, lacks a check against the DNA. TRBV21-1 is a known pseudogene. The CDR3 length is 16 residues. For the CDR3, the DNA is TGTGCCAGCAGCAAACCCCTGACTAGCGGGGCCTACGAGCAGTACTTC. This translates into CASSKPLTSGAYEQYF.

This clonotype was recorded many times. The genes are TRBV6-2 or TRBV6-3 and TRBJ2-2, with 8 bases that match TRBD2. Trimming at V came to 5 bases and at J to 6 bases, leaving 8 bases not matched to a gene. The germline V gene encodes CDR1 MNHEY and CDR2 SVGEGT. The CDR3 is made up of 15 amino acids. CDR3: CASSIPGLEAGELFF. CDR3 in DNA: TGTGCCAGCAGTATCCCGGGACTAGAGGCCGGGGAGCTGTTTTTT.

This clonotype occurred many times. The chain is built from TRBV6-5 and TRBJ1-6, with D perhaps matching TRBD1 (5 bases). Trimming took 4 bases from V and 9 from J, leaving 7 bases between them. Germline CDR1 reads MNHEY; CDR2 reads SVGAGI. The CDR3 runs to 12 residues. The chain's CDR3 is CASSFGGSPLHF. The CDR3 nucleotides are TGTGCCAGCAGTTTTGGGGGTTCACCCCTCCACTTT.

This clonotype was seen many times. The chain is built from TRBV10-3 and TRBJ1-4, with 7 bases aligning to TRBD1. The CDR3 is 15 residues long. The germline CDR1 and CDR2 sequences are ENHRY and SYGVKD. V lost 11 bases, J lost 3 bases, and 12 bases stayed unmatched. CDR3: CAAGGLGQPNEKLFF. The CDR3 DNA follows: TGTGCCGCCGGGGGATTGGGACAGCCTAATGAAAAACTGTTTTTT.

CDR3 sequence (DNA): TGCAGTGCTACTAAGCCCGGGACCAGAAGTGAGCAGTTCTTC. Translating it yields CSATKPGTRSEQFF. The chain employs TRBV20-1 and TRBJ2-1; the D gene could be TRBD1 or TRBD2 (5 bases each). This CDR3 contains 14 residues. From germline, CDR1 is DFQATT and CDR2 SNEGSKA (reference sequence). Trimming removed 4 bases at V and 9 bases at J, with 19 bases between.

This clonotype was counted many times. This chain uses TRBV29-1 with TRBJ2-1; 8 bases are shared with TRBD2. The germline V gene encodes CDR1 SQVTM and CDR2 ANQGSEA. Trimming took 4 bases from V and 0 from J; bases not matched to a gene: 5. CDR3 length: 15 amino acids. This chain's CDR3 is CSVVREGSSYNEQFF. The CDR3 nucleotides read TGCAGCGTTGTTCGGGAGGGAAGCTCCTACAATGAGCAGTTCTTC.

This clonotype was seen many times. This sequence joins TRBV20-1 and TRBJ2-5; 13 positions match TRBD2. Germline V gene sequence: CDR1 DFQATT, CDR2 SNEGSKA (reference sequence). The CDR3 has 16 amino acids. Unmatched junction bases numbered 5, after V lost 2 bases and J lost 2 bases. In DNA form, the CDR3 reads TGCAGTGCTAGATTACTAGCGGGAGGGCCGCAAGAGACCCAGTACTTC. Translated: CSARLLAGGPQETQYF.

This clonotype was seen many times. The chain links TRBV12-3 or TRBV12-4 to TRBJ2-1, with D possibly being TRBD2 (5 bases). The V end lost 3 bases, the J end lost 10 bases, and 10 bases lay between the germline ends. CDR3 size: 12 residues. The CDR3 sequence is CASSFGGPEQFF. In nucleotides, the CDR3 is TGTGCCAGCAGTTTTGGAGGACCAGAGCAGTTCTTC.

This clonotype was seen ten or more times. The chain joins TRBV7-2 to TRBJ2-1; the D gene is possibly TRBD2 (6 bases). V was shortened by 7 bases and J by 1 base, with 11 bases between the two germline ends. The germline V gene has CDR1 SGHTA and CDR2 FQGNSA. The CDR3 consists of 14 residues. The CDR3 region is CASTVAGSYNEQFF. CDR3 in DNA: TGTGCCAGCACCGTGGCGGGATCCTACAATGAGCAGTTCTTC.

The genes are TRBV7-9 and TRBJ2-3; D possibly corresponds to TRBD2 (5 bases). V shed 1 base and J shed 2 bases, with 10 bases lying between them. The CDR3 contains 15 residues. Germline assignment: CDR1 SEHNR and CDR2 FQNEAQ (reference sequence). CDR3 residues: CASSLGRAVTDTQYF. DNA for the CDR3: TGTGCCAGCAGCTTAGGGCGGGCGGTCACAGATACGCAGTATTTT.

This clonotype has ten or more counts. The rearrangement links TRBV6-4 to TRBJ2-1, with 7 bases that match TRBD1. CDR1 is MRHNA and CDR2 is SNTAGT in the germline V gene. Trimming removed 6 bases from V and 0 bases from J; junction bases left unmatched: 5. This CDR3 region has 15 residues. CDR3: CASSQQGLSYNEQFF. The CDR3 nucleotides are TGTGCCAGCAGCCAACAGGGGCTCTCCTACAATGAGCAGTTCTTC.

In its sample, this clonotype was seen many times. The chain links TRBV12-3 or TRBV12-4 to TRBJ1-2; 7 bases line up with TRBD1. This CDR3 comprises 14 residues. The junction had 6 bases not matched to a gene; V was cut back by 6 bases and J by 2 bases. This CDR3 is CASRGTERNYGYTF. The CDR3, as DNA: TGTGCCAGCAGGGGGACAGAGCGCAACTATGGCTACACCTTC.

This clonotype has a count of ten or more. J is TRBJ2-2 and V is TRBV29-1; D possibly corresponds to TRBD2 (5 bases). The CDR3 has 11 residues. Germline CDR1 SQVTM, CDR2 ANQGSEA. The V end was cut by 5 bases, the J end by 6 bases, with 7 bases between. The CDR3 DNA follows: TGCAGCGTTTCGGGGTCCGGGGAGCTGTTTTTT. Translating gives CSVSGSGELFF.

This clonotype showed up many times. CDR3 DNA sequence: TGTGCCAGCAGCGCTGGGACCTTCTCCTACGAGCAGTACGTC. Protein sequence: CASSAGTFSYEQYV. V gene TRBV9 combines with J gene TRBJ2-7; possibly TRBD1 or TRBD2 for D (5 bases each). CDR1 and CDR2 from the germline V gene are SGDLS and YYNGEE. V was pared by 3 bases and J by 0 bases, with 10 bases between. The CDR3 is made up of 14 amino acids.

In this sample, this clonotype turned up many times. The chain joins TRBV7-9 to TRBJ2-1; 11 bases align to TRBD2. J lost 1 base, V lost 5 bases, and 7 bases had no gene match. The CDR3 contains 17 residues. Per germline, CDR1 SEHNR and CDR2 FQNEAQ (reference sequence). The CDR3 protein is CASSPSGLAGSYNEQFF. CDR3 coding DNA: TGTGCCAGCAGCCCAAGCGGACTAGCGGGTTCCTACAATGAGCAGTTCTTC.

There are many counts of this clonotype. The chain combines TRBV7-9 with TRBJ2-1; TRBD2 matches 12 bases. Germline V gene lookup returns CDR1 SEHNR and CDR2 FQNEAQ (reference sequence). The V segment lost 4 bases and the J segment 1 base; nucleotides outside the gene matches: 11. The CDR3 sequence is 19 residues long. CDR3 loop: CASSSNPLAGGPSYNEQFF. CDR3 DNA: TGTGCCAGCAGCTCGAACCCTCTAGCGGGAGGGCCGTCCTACAATGAGCAGTTCTTC.

This clonotype appeared many times. V gene TRBV6-5 combines with J gene TRBJ2-3, with D possibly matching TRBD1 (7 bases). V lost 2 bases and J lost 1, with 16 bases in between. The CDR3 runs 17 residues. From germline, CDR1 is MNHEY and CDR2 SVGAGI. The CDR3 DNA sequence: TGTGCCAGCAGTTACGCAGGGGGGCCGACTCGCACAGATACGCAGTATTTT. Its translation is CASSYAGGPTRTDTQYF.

V and J are TRBV6-4 and TRBJ2-1; tentative D call: TRBD1 (5 bases). V was shortened by 0 bases and J by 1 base, with 10 bases between the two germline ends. This CDR3 region has 16 residues. CDR1 and CDR2 from the germline V gene are MRHNA and SNTAGT. The CDR3 DNA reads as TGTGCCAGCAGTGACTCACGCAGGGCGTCCTACAATGAGCAGTTCTTC. It codes for CASSDSRRASYNEQFF.

The J gene is TRBJ1-5, the V gene TRBV27; D gene unclear. Looked up from germline, CDR1 is MNHEY and CDR2 is SMNVEV (reference sequence). The CDR3 runs to 12 residues. The V end lost 4 bases, the J end lost 5 bases, and 6 bases lay between the germline ends. Here the CDR3 reads CASSSGYQPQHF. CDR3 DNA: TGTGCCAGCAGTTCTGGTTATCAGCCCCAGCATTTT.